The next 30 T cell receptor beta chains were all read from a single sample in a study of blood T cells in healthy people across ages. Next came a second PCR, run for 7 to 11 cycles, which used a sample-barcoded 5' primer along with a J-beta primer mix. TCRdb called the 5' RACE reads again in MiXCR, with one record for every CDR3 protein. This sample has about a million distinct CDR3 sequences, with about 51% found just once. Sequenced input: blood. The receptors were gathered from a woman aged 55-70 years in good health.

V gene TRBV7-9 combines with J gene TRBJ2-1; 11 positions match TRBD2. The length of the CDR3 is 19 residues. CDR1 is SEHNR, CDR2 FQNEAQ, per germline (reference sequence). The junction had 17 bases not matched to a gene; V was cut back by 4 bases and J by 6 bases. CDR3 in DNA: TGTGCCAGCAGCTCCCCACTAGCGGGAGAGCGTTGGACCGTCAATGAGCAGTTCTTC. Its translation: CASSSPLAGERWTVNEQFF.

This clonotype was detected ten times or more. V and J are TRBV5-1 and TRBJ1-5; the D gene is possibly TRBD1 (6 bases). The V and J ends lost 0 bases and 4 bases respectively, with 8 bases between them. This CDR3 is built from 14 residues. Germline V gives CDR1 SGHRS, CDR2 YFSETQ. CDR3 DNA: TGCGCCAGCAGCTTGGAAGGGGGTAATCAGCCCCAGCATTTT. Protein: CASSLEGGNQPQHF.

V gene TRBV7-2 combines with J gene TRBJ2-1; D may correspond to TRBD1 or TRBD2 (5 bases each). The J call may be faulty, since TRBJ2-7 better matches the DNA end. The CDR3 extends over 14 amino acids. From germline, CDR1 is SGHTA and CDR2 FQGNSA. CDR3 sequence: CASSLSGTHNEQYF. In nucleotides, the CDR3 is TGTGCCAGCAGCTTATCAGGGACGCACAATGAGCAGTACTTC.

The V gene is TRBV18, the J gene TRBJ1-1, with D unresolved. Germline-derived CDR1 and CDR2 are KGHSH and LQKENI. This CDR3 contains 13 residues. Deletions cut 4 bases from V and 5 bases from J, with 11 bases between. The CDR3: CASSQGVGTEAFF. The CDR3 DNA is TGTGCCAGCTCACAGGGAGTTGGGACTGAAGCTTTCTTT.

V gene TRBV7-2 combines with J gene TRBJ2-5, with TRBD2 as a possible D gene (5 bases). Germline V gene lookup returns CDR1 SGHTA and CDR2 FQGNSA. The CDR3 is made up of 15 amino acids. V lost 5 bases, J lost 7 bases, and 20 bases lay in between. This chain's CDR3 is CASSGMDWQRGTQYF. CDR3 bases: TGTGCCAGCAGCGGAATGGACTGGCAACGGGGGACCCAGTACTTC. The full variable domain, in which reference TRBV7-2 and TRBJ2-5 provide the parts outside the CDR3, is GAGVSQSPSNKVTEKGKDVELRCDPISGHTALYWYRQSLGQGLEFLIYFQGNSAPDKSGLPSDRFSAERTGGSVSTLTIQRTQQEDSAVYLCASSGMDWQRGTQYFGPGTRLLVL.

The V gene is TRBV7-2, the J gene TRBJ1-2, with 7 nucleotides matching TRBD1. Germline V gene sequence: CDR1 SGHTA, CDR2 FQGNSA. The CDR3 length is 13 residues. V dropped 5 bases and J dropped 8; count of bases not matched to a gene: 8. The CDR3 DNA is TGTGCCAGCAGCCCGACGACAGGGAGAGGCTACACCTTC. Translating gives CASSPTTGRGYTF.

The chain has TRBV28 and TRBJ1-2, with D possibly matching TRBD1 (5 bases). Germline loops: CDR1 MDHEN, CDR2 SYDVKM. Trimming stripped 5 bases from V and 4 bases from J, with 14 bases between. This CDR3 region has 14 residues. CDR3 in amino acids: CASSVRGPPYGYTF. The CDR3 DNA is TGTGCCAGCAGTGTCCGGGGACCCCCCTATGGCTACACCTTC.

This CDR3 is CATSDSGDISNIQYF. In DNA, the CDR3 is TGTGCCACCAGTGATTCCGGGGACATTTCGAACATTCAGTACTTC. The rearrangement uses TRBV24-1 and TRBJ2-4, with D maybe TRBD1 (6 bases). This CDR3 has 15 residues. V was clipped by 2 bases and J by 7 bases, with 14 bases between them. Germline assignment: CDR1 KGHDR and CDR2 SFDVKD.

This clonotype occurred a few times. The chain combines TRBV12-3 or TRBV12-4 with TRBJ2-1; D is unresolved. The CDR3 loop spans 12 amino acids. Trimming pared 10 bases from V and 10 bases from J, leaving 17 bases between. CDR3 residues: CATNAFFGEQFF. In nucleotides, the CDR3 is TGTGCCACAAACGCTTTTTTCGGGGAGCAGTTCTTC.

On this clonotype itself: The junction does not match germline at one end; this may be a read error. This chain links TRBV6-5 with TRBJ2-1; D perhaps matches TRBD2 (6 bases). The germline V gene has CDR1 MNHEY and CDR2 SVGAGI. This CDR3 is built from 16 residues. The CDR3, as DNA: TGTGCCAGCAGCTACTCGGCGGGACTCTACTACAATGAGCAGTTCTTC. This encodes CASSYSAGLYYNEQFF.

A few counts support this clonotype. The chain uses TRBV13 and TRBJ2-7, with 7 bases that match TRBD1. The CDR3 length is 15 residues. The germline CDR1 and CDR2 sequences are PRHDT and FYEKMQ (reference sequence). The ends lost 4 bases at V and 3 bases at J; junction bases unmatched: 9. The CDR3 reads CASSSTGDIHYEQYF. The CDR3 region has the DNA TGTGCCAGCAGCTCCACAGGGGACATCCACTACGAGCAGTACTTC.

Only a few counts were recorded for this clonotype. The V call is TRBV14, the J call TRBJ2-7; D gene unclear. The CDR3 has 15 residues. Germline CDR1 SGHDN, CDR2 FVKESK. V was clipped by 2 bases and J by 0 bases, with 11 bases between them. CDR3 sequence: CASSQNLISSYEQYF. The CDR3 DNA follows: TGTGCCAGCAGCCAAAACCTAATCAGCTCCTACGAGCAGTACTTC.

V usage is TRBV6-2 or TRBV6-3 and J usage is TRBJ2-3; possible D gene TRBD2, 5 bases. This CDR3 comprises 15 residues. Looked up from germline, CDR1 is MNHEY and CDR2 is SVGEGT. V lost 5 bases, J lost 3 bases, and 15 bases lay in between. CDR3 sequence reads: CASSEDWRTTDTQYF. CDR3 sequence (DNA): TGTGCCAGCAGTGAGGACTGGAGGACTACAGATACGCAGTATTTT.

Comment on this clonotype: With a much larger clone just one base away, this may be a read error. The chain employs TRBV6-5 and TRBJ2-6; D is undetermined. The CDR3 runs 13 residues. Germline V gene sequence: CDR1 MNHEY, CDR2 SVGAGI. V dropped 2 bases and J dropped 2 bases, with 1 base sitting between them. Here the CDR3 reads CASSYPGANVLTF. The CDR3 coding sequence is TGTGCCAGCAGTTACCCTGGGGCCAACGTCCTGACTTTC.

This clonotype was found a few times. The chain couples TRBV10-3 to TRBJ2-5; a weak D match, TRBD1 (6 bases). CDR1 ENHRY and CDR2 SYGVKD come from the germline V gene. V lost 3 bases to trimming and J lost 5 bases, with 19 bases between them. The CDR3 runs to 16 residues. DNA for the CDR3: TGTGCCATCAGTGATCCAAACGGGACACCTCGGGAGACCCAGTACTTC. Translating it yields CAISDPNGTPRETQYF.

Only a few counts were recorded for this clonotype. The chain joins TRBV15 to TRBJ2-3; 7 bases are a match to TRBD1. The V gene's germline CDR1 is LNHNV and CDR2 YYDKDF (reference sequence). V dropped 1 base and J dropped 5; count of bases not matched to a gene: 6. The CDR3 loop spans 15 amino acids. CDR3 sequence (DNA): TGTGCCACCAGCAGAGCCCGGGACAGACAAGATACGCAGTATTTT. It encodes CATSRARDRQDTQYF.

The J gene is TRBJ2-7, the V gene TRBV12-3 or TRBV12-4; 11 bases line up with TRBD2. The CDR3 sequence is 14 residues long. Trimming removed 7 bases from V and 5 bases from J; junction bases left unmatched: 7. CDR3 DNA: TGTGCCAGCACCATAGCGGGAGGGCCCCACGAGCAGTACTTC. Its translation: CASTIAGGPHEQYF.

V gene TRBV4-1 combines with J gene TRBJ2-3, with D maybe TRBD1 (6 bases). This CDR3 is built from 16 residues. Trimming cost V 3 bases and J 0 bases, with 13 bases left between them. Germline values: CDR1 MGHRA, CDR2 YSYEKL. In DNA form, the CDR3 reads TGCGCCAGCAGCCAGGGGGCCCAGCGTAGCACAGATACGCAGTATTTT. Its translation is CASSQGAQRSTDTQYF.

This chain connects TRBV29-1 to TRBJ2-5, with D possibly matching TRBD2 (5 bases). This CDR3 contains 13 residues. Germline V gene lookup returns CDR1 SQVTM and CDR2 ANQGSEA. V was trimmed by 2 bases and J by 11 bases, leaving 18 bases between them. The CDR3, as DNA: TGCAGCGTTGAACCGGGGAGTTCTGGTGAGCAGTACTTC. Its translation is CSVEPGSSGEQYF.

J is TRBJ1-1 and V is TRBV25-1; D gene uncertain. Trimming pared 5 bases from V and 5 bases from J, leaving 9 bases between. Germline CDR1 reads MGHDK; CDR2 reads SYGVNS. The CDR3 is 12 residues long. CDR3 coding DNA: TGTGCCAGCAGTAGAACAGCTACTGAAGCTTTCTTT. Its translation is CASSRTATEAFF.

This clonotype was recorded many times. V usage is TRBV7-9 and J usage is TRBJ1-5; TRBD1 matches 8 bases. The CDR3 extends over 13 amino acids. V gave up 6 bases and J gave up 5 bases; unmatched junction bases: 3. Per the germline V gene, CDR1 is SEHNR and CDR2 is FQNEAQ (reference sequence). The CDR3 protein is CASSLDRDQPQHF. In nucleotides, the CDR3 is TGTGCCAGCAGTTTGGACAGGGATCAGCCCCAGCATTTT.

This sequence joins TRBV7-9 and TRBJ1-1, with TRBD1 matching 7 bases. This CDR3 has 15 amino acids. Germline-derived CDR1 and CDR2 are SEHNR and FQNEAQ (reference sequence). The J segment lost 8 bases and the V segment lost 5 bases, leaving 14 bases of the junction unmatched. The CDR3 DNA follows: TGTGCCAGCAGCGTGGTAGGGGGCGCGTATGCCGAAGCTTTCTTT. Its protein is CASSVVGGAYAEAFF.

The gene calls are TRBV7-2 and TRBJ2-5; 7 nucleotides agree with TRBD2. Per germline, CDR1 SGHTA and CDR2 FQGNSA. Trimming at V came to 1 base and at J to 11 bases, leaving 16 bases not matched to a gene. The length of the CDR3 is 16 residues. The CDR3 region has the DNA TGTGCCAGCAGCTTAGGAGGCGGGAGTGGGTCCAATGAGCAGTACTTC. This gives the protein CASSLGGGSGSNEQYF.

The table lists this clonotype with many counts. The gene calls are TRBV7-3 and TRBJ2-4; 8 bases line up with TRBD1. The CDR3 extends over 13 amino acids. V lost 6 bases, J lost 6 bases, and 4 bases stayed unmatched. Germline assignment: CDR1 SGHTA and CDR2 FQGTGA. CDR3 in DNA: TGTGCCAGCAGTTCCGGGACAGGAAACATTCAGTACTTC. Protein: CASSSGTGNIQYF. Full variable domain (missing parts from reference TRBV7-3 and TRBJ2-4): GAGVSQTPSNKVTEKGKYVELRCDPISGHTALYWYRQSLGQGPEFLIYFQGTGAADDSGLPNDRFFAVRPEGSVSTLKIQRTERGDSAVYLCASSSGTGNIQYFGAGTRLSVL.

The chain links TRBV25-1 to TRBJ2-7, with 8 positions matching TRBD2. CDR3 length: 14 residues. Per germline, CDR1 MGHDK and CDR2 SYGVNS. J gave up 4 bases and V 5 bases, and 7 bases lay outside the gene matches. As DNA, the CDR3 is TGTGCCAGCAGTTTTGGGACTAGAGCATACGAGCAGTACTTC. Its translation: CASSFGTRAYEQYF.

This clonotype was seen only a few times. The chain is built from TRBV4-1 and TRBJ2-5; no firm D call. With the DNA end fitting TRBJ2-7 better, the J assignment may be wrong. Germline CDR1 MGHRA, CDR2 YSYEKL. The CDR3 runs to 17 residues. The CDR3 here is CASSQGIDGRALHEQYF. The CDR3 DNA is TGCGCCAGCAGCCAAGGAATCGATGGTCGGGCACTGCACGAGCAGTACTTC.

This clonotype showed up just once. The chain links TRBV18 to TRBJ2-3, with D hard to call. The CDR3 has 16 residues. Trimming pared 2 bases from V and 0 bases from J, leaving 12 bases between. Germline V lookup: CDR1 KGHSH, CDR2 LQKENI. The DNA of the CDR3 is TGTGCCAGCTCACCAAACCGCCCGGGTAGCACAGATACGCAGTATTTT. Translated: CASSPNRPGSTDTQYF.

In this sample, this clonotype turned up a few times. This rearrangement joins TRBV5-1 to TRBJ2-7, with TRBD1 matching over 8 bases. Germline V gene sequence: CDR1 SGHRS, CDR2 YFSETQ. Losses at the gene ends were 1 base for V and 4 bases for J; bases not matched to a gene: 7. The CDR3 sequence is 15 residues long. DNA of the CDR3: TGCGCCAGCAGCTTGATCAGGACAGGGATGTACGAGCAGTACTTC. Its protein is CASSLIRTGMYEQYF.

In the case of this clonotype: This may be a read error: a much more frequent sequence differs by one nucleotide. The CDR3 is CASSQDWTTDTQYF. The CDR3 bases are TGCGCCAGCAGCCAAGACTGGACCACAGATACGCAGTATTTT. The V and J genes are TRBV4-1 and TRBJ2-3; D is uncertain. In germline, CDR1 is MGHRA, CDR2 YSYEKL. This CDR3 is built from 14 residues. Trimming removed 0 bases from V and 2 bases from J, with 6 bases in between.

In DNA form, the CDR3 reads TGTGCCAGCAGTCCCCGACAGGGAAGGACTGAAGCTTTCTTT. This encodes CASSPRQGRTEAFF. The rearrangement uses TRBV12-3 or TRBV12-4 and TRBJ1-1; TRBD1 aligns across 7 bases. This CDR3 has 14 residues. The V and J ends lost 5 bases and 5 bases, in that order; junction bases with no gene match: 8.